This T cell receptor beta chain was sequenced in a study of molecular identifiers for immune sequencing clone quantification. In the case of this clonotype: This could be a read error, since a much larger clone is one nucleotide away.

The germline V gene encodes CDR1 SNHLY and CDR2 FYNNEI. This CDR3 spans 12 amino acids. TCRdb used MiXCR to reprocess the PCR reads, holding one entry per CDR3 protein. The table shows 460,000 or so distinct CDR3 sequences, with around 23% occurring only once. This receptor was identified in a human donor in good health. Some libraries in this study had Jurkat cell RNA spiked in. The specimen sequenced was naive CD8+ T cells from blood, with Jurkat cell RNA spiked in. Subset in this sample: FACS-sorted CD8+CD4-CCR7+CD45RA+ naive T cells. The V gene is TRBV2, the J gene TRBJ1-1; the D gene is possibly TRBD1 (5 bases). The CDR3 bases are TGTGCCAGCTCTATTGCCAGGGCTGAAGCTCTCTTT. It encodes CASSIARAEALF.